This TCR beta chain was documented in a study of shared clonotypes between healthy human individuals (dated by TCRdb to 2018 to 2020). About the investigation overall: Two women and a few men aged 18 to 49 years were included in the cohort. The study deeply sequenced blood TCR repertoires of about 5 healthy adults to estimate repertoire size and the extent of clonotype sharing between individuals. Between about 0.85 and 9.5 billion PBMCs per donor were obtained by leukapheresis. For each donor, CD4 naive and CD4 memory were each given three plates, CD8 naive was given two plates, and CD8 memory was given one plate. Different laboratories and diverse techniques were used to prepare libraries and sequence TCR repertoires, to increase sequencing depth and limit assay-specific biases. Results and caveats for the whole study, not just this receptor: Based on pairwise subsampling, the degree of clonotype sharing among donors was expected to be affected by sequencing depth. Sharing across four donors was observed for about 4.8% of naive CD4, over 3% of naive CD8, 2% to 2.5% of memory CD4, and roughly 0.4% of memory CD8 clonotypes. The small number of donors limited the genetic and exposure-history diversity represented. Naive subsets generally had larger estimated clonotype richness than memory subsets did. Compared with non-shared clonotypes, clonotypes shared by all four sorted-subset donors had higher generation probabilities. Even with the large sequencing depth, rarefaction of the sorted-subset datasets indicated that sequencing was incomplete. Sampling was limited to blood, and TCR repertoires in tissue likely differ from TCR repertoires in blood.

Worth noting for this clone: The antigen this receptor binds is unknown. There are no base qualities to consult, and no much larger clone falls within one base.

From the germline V gene, CDR1 is MGHRA and CDR2 is YSYEKL. Clipping removes 0 bases from V and 4 bases from J, with 5 as the unmatched junction base count. Reading from cysteine to phenylalanine, the CDR3 counts 16 amino acids. CDR3 DNA is the only sequence kept; it has 48 bases, read in frame from the first base. Donors were healthy HIV-negative adults with no recently reported acute infections or vaccinations. Only Caucasian adults living in Nashville, Tennessee, USA were represented among the donors. CD4+ T cells were enriched by magnetic negative selection; naive cells were then positively selected on CD45RA, and the negative fraction formed the memory subset. Blood was obtained by leukapheresis, after which PBMCs were separated by Ficoll-Histopaque density gradient centrifugation and cryopreserved in liquid nitrogen vapor phase. Analytical flow cytometry was used to check the purity and quantity of each magnetically sorted T cell population. Genomic DNA was isolated from each sorted fraction and quantified by UV absorbance on a Nanodrop 2000c.

TCR CDR3 regions were amplified from genomic DNA by multiplex PCR using the deep immunoSEQ assay. Extracted genomic DNA from each cell subset was spread evenly across all wells of several immunoSEQ 96-well plates, with each plate serving as a replicate. Each replicate PCR for sorted subsets received roughly 0.2 ug genomic DNA, equal to roughly 33,000 T cell genomes. Purified libraries were measured with a Qubit 3.0 fluorometer, size-checked on a Bioanalyzer 2100, and measured again with the KAPA Library Quantification kit. Every immunoSEQ 96-well plate was sequenced on a dedicated single-read 150-cycle Illumina NextSeq 550 flow cell. As for how the authors treated the data: Because the immunoSEQ output held only junctional sequences and lacked quality scores, the filtering could not match the filtering applied to full-length reads. Sequences were annotated with PyIR, a Python wrapper for IgBLAST v1.9, and V/J genes and CDR3 were assigned using IMGT germline references. Reads with weak V/J assignments (E-value above 1e-6), missing CDR3, stop codons, out-of-frame junctions, or ambiguous translated residues were removed. V3J clonotypes were defined by identical inferred V gene, J gene, and CDR3 amino acid sequence. To compute the percentage overlap between repertoires, the number of shared unique clonotypes was divided by the size of the smaller repertoire. Repertoire richness was assessed with RTK rarefaction, the Chao1 estimator, and Recon v2.1 estimates of unobserved clonotypes. OLGA was used to compute generation probabilities for all TCRbeta clonotypes that the gDNA method yielded from several donors. TCRdb stores this immuneACCESS table with in-frame sequences only. Part of the clones is absent; in the studies checked, under half of the shortfall reflects unresolved V genes, and no reason is known for the rest. That table is the source of V, J and clone size, and D and trimming were worked out from the DNA. This sample gives 2.3 million or so clones in total; over 85% of them show up just once. The ten largest clonotypes hold 0.35% to 0.45% of the sample.

This receptor was obtained from a man between 18 and 35 years old in good health. Some clones in this sample may be carry-over from other donors' samples. Sequenced sample: naive CD4+ T cells from PBMCs. This sample's cell subset or site label indicates: CD45RA+ positively selected. The chain uses TRBV4-1 and TRBJ2-3; TRBD1 agrees with 9 junctional bases. The CDR3 loop reads CASSQEGTGLADTQYF. The DNA reads TGCGCCAGCAGCCAAGAGGGGACAGGGTTAGCAGATACGCAGTATTTT.